One and the same sample provided the 29 T cell receptor beta chains below, sequenced in a study of cytomegalovirus exposure and HLA in healthy donors. Data came from immunoSEQ multiplex PCR; TCRdb stores just in-frame clones and leaves some out. The repertoire holds about 120,000 clones, with around 88% as singletons. The sequencing sample was made of PBMCs. The source of these receptors is a man between 18 and 35 years old in good health and CMV-seronegative.

The chain has TRBV11-2 and TRBJ1-1; D call uncertain. CDR3 length: 14 residues. Germline CDR1 and CDR2: SGHAT and FQNNGV. The V and J ends lost 3 bases and 2 bases respectively, with 10 bases between them. DNA for the CDR3: TGTGCCAGCAGCTTTCCCAGACAAAACACTGAAGCTTTCTTT. Translation gives CASSFPRQNTEAFF.

The CDR3 is CASSVDGAPNEKLFF. The CDR3 bases are TGTGCCAGCAGCGTAGATGGGGCCCCTAATGAAAAACTGTTTTTT. The chain has TRBV9 and TRBJ1-4; possible D gene TRBD1, 5 bases. Looked up from germline, CDR1 is SGDLS and CDR2 is YYNGEE. The CDR3 has 15 residues. V lost 0 bases, J lost 3 bases, and 9 bases lay in between.

CDR3 coding DNA: TGTGCCAGCAGTGGACAGTATTATGGCTACACCTTC. Its protein product is CASSGQYYGYTF. This chain uses TRBV28 with TRBJ1-2; tentative D call: TRBD1 (6 bases). The CDR3 covers 12 residues. CDR1 and CDR2 (germline): MDHEN, SYDVKM. V lost 5 bases, J lost 5 bases, and 9 bases lay in between.

The chain joins TRBV7-8 to TRBJ2-7; 11 bases line up with TRBD2. This CDR3 contains 16 residues. Germline lookup yields CDR1 SGHVS and CDR2 FQNEAQ. Trimming at V came to 5 bases and at J to 5 bases, leaving 11 bases not matched to a gene. DNA for the CDR3: TGTGCCAGCAGCCCCCTCCGGACTAGCGGGCTGCACGAGCAGTACTTC. Translation: CASSPLRTSGLHEQYF.

This rearrangement joins TRBV25-1 to TRBJ1-1; 12 nucleotides agree with TRBD1. The trim removed 7 bases at V and 6 bases at J, leaving 12 bases unmatched. CDR3 length equals 16 residues. Germline V gene sequence: CDR1 MGHDK, CDR2 SYGVNS. The DNA of the CDR3 is TGTGCCAGCAAACCAGAGCCGGGACAGGGGGCCGCTGAAGCTTTCTTT. Its translation: CASKPEPGQGAAEAFF.

V and J are TRBV12-5 and TRBJ2-7; 13 bases are a match to TRBD2. Germline CDR1 is LGHNT and CDR2 is FRNRAP. J was trimmed by 2 bases and V by 2 bases; bases with no gene match: 15. The CDR3 has 20 amino acids. DNA for the CDR3: TGTGCTAGTGGTTTGACCCTAGGACTAGCGGGAGTTGGGCCCCCCTACGAGCAGTACTTC. Amino acids: CASGLTLGLAGVGPPYEQYF.

The chain joins TRBV2 to TRBJ2-2; 10 bases map to TRBD1. The CDR3 totals 15 residues. The V gene's germline CDR1 is SNHLY and CDR2 FYNNEI. V trimming: 6 bases; J trimming: 2 bases; junction bases outside the gene matches: 3. The CDR3 region is CASSGTGVNTGELFF. The DNA for the CDR3 is TGTGCCAGCAGCGGGACAGGGGTAAACACCGGGGAGCTGTTTTTT.

V usage is TRBV29-1 and J usage is TRBJ2-3; possibly TRBD1 for D (5 bases). CDR1 and CDR2 from the germline V gene are SQVTM and ANQGSEA. Between the trimmed V and J ends, which lost 1 base and 2 bases, there was a span of 7 bases. This CDR3 has 13 residues. The DNA for the CDR3 is TGCAGCGTTGAAGGACAGTACACAGATACGCAGTATTTT. Amino acid sequence: CSVEGQYTDTQYF.

This chain links TRBV5-1 with TRBJ2-7, with D possibly being TRBD2 (5 bases). Trimming left V 0 bases short and J 5 bases short, with 12 bases between. The CDR3 consists of 14 residues. Germline CDR1 reads SGHRS; CDR2 reads YFSETQ. CDR3 residues: CASSLVRGSDEQYF. The CDR3 DNA is TGCGCCAGCAGCTTGGTTCGGGGAAGCGACGAGCAGTACTTC.

This clone was observed a single time. This rearrangement joins TRBV30 to TRBJ1-6; TRBD1 matches at 7 bases. CDR1 is GTSNPN and CDR2 is SVGIG in the germline V gene (reference sequence). Trimming took 3 bases from V and 7 from J; bases not matched to a gene: 15. This CDR3 is built from 17 residues. CDR3 sequence (DNA): TGTGCCTGGAGCACCACCCTCAGGGGGTCGTGGAATTCACCCCTCCACTTT. Protein product: CAWSTTLRGSWNSPLHF.

Only one count was recorded for this clone. J is TRBJ1-5 and V is TRBV27; 7 bases fit TRBD1. Germline trimming cut 1 base from V and 1 base from J; bases unmatched to any gene: 7. CDR3 length: 17 residues. Germline loops: CDR1 MNHEY, CDR2 SMNVEV (reference sequence). The CDR3 bases are TGTGCCAGCAGTTTATTTTCCGCGACAGGGAGCAATCAGCCCCAGCATTTT. Translation: CASSLFSATGSNQPQHF.

J is TRBJ2-1 and V is TRBV19; D is possibly TRBD1 (6 bases). From germline, CDR1 is LNHDA and CDR2 SQIVND (reference sequence). V was trimmed by 3 bases and J by 8 bases, leaving 14 bases between them. This CDR3 contains 14 residues. As DNA, the CDR3 is TGTGCCAGTAGTATCCCACAGGGAAGGGATGAGCAGTTCTTC. The encoded protein is CASSIPQGRDEQFF.

This clone was detected once. J is TRBJ1-5 and V is TRBV18; 9 positions agree with TRBD1. Per germline, CDR1 KGHSH and CDR2 LQKENI. There are 17 residues in the CDR3. V gave up 6 bases and J gave up 0 bases; unmatched junction bases: 9. CDR3 nucleotide sequence: TGTGCCAGCTCTATACAGGGGGCAATTTATAGCAATCAGCCCCAGCATTTT. Its protein product is CASSIQGAIYSNQPQHF.

This chain connects TRBV7-8 to TRBJ1-5; the D is unclear. This CDR3 region has 16 residues. CDR1 and CDR2 from the germline V gene are SGHVS and FQNEAQ. V was shortened by 1 base and J by 0 bases, with 10 bases between the two germline ends. The CDR3 DNA follows: TGTGCCAGCAGCTTAGTGGGAGTAAATAGCAATCAGCCCCAGCATTTT. It encodes CASSLVGVNSNQPQHF.

This chain joins TRBV7-8 and TRBJ2-6; no firm D call. Per germline, CDR1 SGHVS and CDR2 FQNEAQ. The CDR3 length is 18 residues. Deletions cut 1 base from V and 0 bases from J, with 13 bases between. For the CDR3, the DNA is TGTGCCAGCAGCTTAGTCCCCAGGCCAGACTCTGGGGCCAACGTCCTGACTTTC. This sequence encodes CASSLVPRPDSGANVLTF. Looking up the rest from reference TRBV7-8 and TRBJ2-6 gives the full variable domain: GAGVSQSPRYKVAKRGQDVALRCDPISGHVSLFWYQQALGQGPEFLTYFQNEAQLDKSGLPSDRFFAERPEGSVSTLKIQRTQQEDSAVYLCASSLVPRPDSGANVLTFGAGSRLTVL.

This clone was seen a few times. CDR3 protein: CASSLWEGPYEQYF. As DNA, the CDR3 is TGTGCCAGCAGCTTATGGGAGGGCCCCTACGAGCAGTACTTC. The chain links TRBV7-2 to TRBJ2-7, with TRBD2 identical over 7 bases. The germline CDR1 and CDR2 sequences are SGHTA and FQGNSA. The length of the CDR3 is 14 residues. Trimming at V came to 2 bases and at J to 2 bases, leaving 3 bases not matched to a gene.

Within the sample, this clone is medium-sized. The V and J genes are TRBV19 and TRBJ2-7, with 11 bases aligning to TRBD2. The CDR3 loop spans 15 amino acids. With 6 bases clipped from V and 2 bases from J, the junction kept 6 bases outside the gene matches. Germline loops: CDR1 LNHDA, CDR2 SQIVND (reference sequence). The CDR3 DNA reads TGTGCCAGTAGCCAAGATAGCGGGGGGGCCTACGAGCAGTACTTC. Translation: CASSQDSGGAYEQYF. Supplemented by reference TRBV19 and TRBJ2-7, the full variable domain reads DGGITQSPKYLFRKEGQNVTLSCEQNLNHDAMYWYRQDPGQGLRLIYYSQIVNDFQKGDIAEGYSVSREKKESFPLTVTSAQKNPTAFYLCASSQDSGGAYEQYFGPGTRLTVT.

The rearrangement links TRBV7-9 to TRBJ2-7; TRBD1 matches 8 bases. Germline CDR1 and CDR2: SEHNR and FQNEAQ (reference sequence). J gave up 3 bases and V 5 bases, and 9 bases lay outside the gene matches. The CDR3 covers 15 residues. The CDR3 DNA reads as TGTGCCAGCAGCCCCTGGGACAGGTCCAACTACGAGCAGTACTTC. Residues: CASSPWDRSNYEQYF.

The count of this clone is one. This chain links TRBV5-1 with TRBJ2-3; the match to TRBD2 covers 7 bases. V was clipped by 0 bases and J by 1 base; unmatched bases: 17. Germline V CDR1 and CDR2: SGHRS, YFSETQ. The CDR3 loop spans 20 amino acids. CDR3 DNA: TGCGCCAGCAGCTTGGCCTTTGTGGGGCTAGCGGAGTTAGGCACAGATACGCAGTATTTT. Amino acid sequence: CASSLAFVGLAELGTDTQYF. Full variable domain (rest looked up from reference TRBV5-1 and TRBJ2-3): KAGVTQTPRYLIKTRGQQVTLSCSPISGHRSVSWYQQTPGQGLQFLFEYFSETQRNKGNFPGRFSGRQFSNSRSEMNVSTLELGDSALYLCASSLAFVGLAELGTDTQYFGPGTRLTVL.

As DNA, the CDR3 is TGTGCCAGCAGCCGAGGCGGTAGTCGGAGCACAGATACGCAGTATTTT. Translating it yields CASSRGGSRSTDTQYF. This rearrangement joins TRBV7-2 to TRBJ2-3; D gene ambiguous. V was cut by 5 bases and J by 0 bases, with 15 bases left in between. Germline CDR1 SGHTA, CDR2 FQGNSA. The CDR3 length is 16 residues.

This sequence joins TRBV18 and TRBJ2-5; D is ambiguous. The CDR3 contains 13 residues. The V end was cut by 3 bases, the J end by 2 bases, with 7 bases between. CDR1 and CDR2 (germline): KGHSH, LQKENI. Written as DNA, the CDR3 is TGTGCCAGCTCACCCGCGTGGCAAGAGACCCAGTACTTC. This gives the protein CASSPAWQETQYF.

This chain links TRBV28 with TRBJ2-7; D may be TRBD1 (5 bases). The germline V gene encodes CDR1 MDHEN and CDR2 SYDVKM. The V end lost 7 bases, the J end lost 2 bases, and 12 bases lay between the germline ends. The CDR3 spans 13 residues. The CDR3 bases are TGTGCCAGCACTAAGGGGAATCCCTACGAGCAGTACTTC. Translation gives CASTKGNPYEQYF.

This clone was observed once. The gene calls are TRBV19 and TRBJ1-1; D gene uncertain. V lost 2 bases to trimming and J lost 3 bases, with 13 bases between them. CDR1 is LNHDA, CDR2 SQIVND, per germline (reference sequence). The CDR3 contains 15 residues. The CDR3 DNA is TGTGCCAGTAGTATAAATAACGGGGTGGACACTGAAGCTTTCTTT. Translated, it gives CASSINNGVDTEAFF.

The V gene is TRBV11-2, the J gene TRBJ2-1; D is possibly TRBD1 (5 bases). This CDR3 is 14 amino acids long. The V and J ends lost 4 bases and 8 bases respectively, with 15 bases between them. The germline V gene encodes CDR1 SGHAT and CDR2 FQNNGV. The CDR3 is CASSSARQGYEQFF. The CDR3 DNA reads TGTGCCAGCAGCTCGGCGAGGCAGGGCTATGAGCAGTTCTTC.

This chain uses TRBV5-1 with TRBJ2-7, with 8 bases identical to TRBD1. The CDR3 has 14 amino acids. J gave up 4 bases and V 2 bases, and 5 bases lay outside the gene matches. CDR1 and CDR2 from the germline V gene are SGHRS and YFSETQ. CDR3 sequence: CASSFSGGMYEQYF. In nucleotides, the CDR3 is TGCGCCAGCAGCTTTTCAGGGGGCATGTACGAGCAGTACTTC.

The V and J genes are TRBV27 and TRBJ2-7, with 8 bases lining up with TRBD1. Germline CDR1 is MNHEY and CDR2 is SMNVEV (reference sequence). The length of the CDR3 is 14 residues. With V trimmed by 0 bases and J by 7 bases, 5 bases remained unmatched. DNA for the CDR3: TGTGCCAGCAGTTTATCGATCAGGGGGCGGGAGCAGTACTTC. Its protein is CASSLSIRGREQYF.

The rearrangement joins TRBV7-6 to TRBJ1-2; 9 nucleotides agree with TRBD1. In germline, CDR1 is SGHVS, CDR2 FNYEAQ. Trimming took 4 bases from V and 8 from J; bases not matched to a gene: 11. The CDR3 is made up of 15 amino acids. In nucleotides, the CDR3 is TGTGCCAGCAGCTCCAGCGCCGGGACAGGGCAGGGCTACACCTTC. Translating gives CASSSSAGTGQGYTF.

The chain employs TRBV5-4 and TRBJ2-7, with TRBD1 matching 7 bases. This CDR3 spans 13 amino acids. CDR1 is SGHNT, CDR2 YYREEE, per germline (reference sequence). Trimming at V came to 4 bases and at J to 2 bases, leaving 3 bases not matched to a gene. The CDR3 is CASSPGTAYEQYF. CDR3 nucleotide sequence: TGTGCCAGCAGCCCAGGGACAGCCTACGAGCAGTACTTC.

This rearrangement joins TRBV19 to TRBJ1-5; 7 bases map to TRBD1. Germline loops: CDR1 LNHDA, CDR2 SQIVND (reference sequence). CDR3 length: 16 amino acids. The junction had 12 bases not matched to a gene; V was cut back by 4 bases and J by 6 bases. CDR3 in amino acids: CASSTPNRGGRQPQHF. The DNA of the CDR3 is TGTGCCAGTAGTACCCCCAACAGGGGTGGACGTCAGCCCCAGCATTTT. Full variable domain (rest looked up from reference TRBV19 and TRBJ1-5): DGGITQSPKYLFRKEGQNVTLSCEQNLNHDAMYWYRQDPGQGLRLIYYSQIVNDFQKGDIAEGYSVSREKKESFPLTVTSAQKNPTAFYLCASSTPNRGGRQPQHFGDGTRLSIL.